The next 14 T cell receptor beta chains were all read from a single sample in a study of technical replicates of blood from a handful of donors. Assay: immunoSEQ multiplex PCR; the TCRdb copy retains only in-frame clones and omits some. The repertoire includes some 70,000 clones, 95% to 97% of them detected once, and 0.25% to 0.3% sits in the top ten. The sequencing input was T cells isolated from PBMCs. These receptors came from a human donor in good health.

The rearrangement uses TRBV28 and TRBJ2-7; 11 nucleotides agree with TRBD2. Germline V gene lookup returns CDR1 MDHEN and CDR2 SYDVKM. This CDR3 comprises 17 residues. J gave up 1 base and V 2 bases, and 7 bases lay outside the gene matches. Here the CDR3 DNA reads TGTGCCAGCAGTTTAGAGCTGGGACTAGCGGTTTCCTACGAGCAGTACTTC. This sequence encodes CASSLELGLAVSYEQYF.

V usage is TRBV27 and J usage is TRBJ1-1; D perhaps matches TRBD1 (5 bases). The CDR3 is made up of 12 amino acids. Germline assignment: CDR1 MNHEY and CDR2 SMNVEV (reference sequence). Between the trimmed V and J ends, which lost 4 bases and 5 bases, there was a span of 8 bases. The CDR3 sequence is CASSYRGTEAFF. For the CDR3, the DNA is TGTGCCAGCAGTTATCGGGGGACTGAAGCTTTCTTT.

The CDR3 DNA reads as TGTGCCAGCAGTGAAGCATGGGCCAGGGTAGTGGGACAGCCCCAGCATTTT. It translates to CASSEAWARVVGQPQHF. The chain combines TRBV6-1 with TRBJ1-5, with a tentative D call TRBD1 (5 bases). Trimming removed 0 bases at V and 7 bases at J, with 19 bases between. The CDR3 is 17 residues long. Germline V gene lookup returns CDR1 MNHNS and CDR2 SASEGT.

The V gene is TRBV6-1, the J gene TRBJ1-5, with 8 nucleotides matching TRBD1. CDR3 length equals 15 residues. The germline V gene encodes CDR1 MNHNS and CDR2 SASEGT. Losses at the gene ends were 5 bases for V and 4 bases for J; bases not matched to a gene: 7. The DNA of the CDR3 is TGTGCCAGCAGTATGCTTACAGGGGGGAATCAGCCCCAGCATTTT. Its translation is CASSMLTGGNQPQHF.

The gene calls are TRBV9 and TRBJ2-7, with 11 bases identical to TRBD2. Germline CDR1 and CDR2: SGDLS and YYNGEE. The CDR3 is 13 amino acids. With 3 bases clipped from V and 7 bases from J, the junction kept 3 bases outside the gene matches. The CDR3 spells CASSAGLAAEQYF. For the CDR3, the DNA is TGTGCCAGCAGCGCGGGACTAGCGGCTGAGCAGTACTTC.

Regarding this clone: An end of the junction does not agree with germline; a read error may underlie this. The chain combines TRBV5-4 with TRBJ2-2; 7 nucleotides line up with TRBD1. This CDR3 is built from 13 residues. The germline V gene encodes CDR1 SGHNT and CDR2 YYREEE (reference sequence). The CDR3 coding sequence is TGTGCCAGCAGCCTGGGACAGACCGAGGAGCTGTTTTTT. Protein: CASSLGQTEELFF.

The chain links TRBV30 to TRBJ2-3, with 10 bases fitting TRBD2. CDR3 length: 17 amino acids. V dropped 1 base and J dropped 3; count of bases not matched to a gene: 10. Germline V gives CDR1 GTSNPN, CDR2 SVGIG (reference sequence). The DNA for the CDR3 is TGTGCCTGGAGTGGATCGGCTAGCGGGAGTCGAACAGATACGCAGTATTTT. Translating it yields CAWSGSASGSRTDTQYF. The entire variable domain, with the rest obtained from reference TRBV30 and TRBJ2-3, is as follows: SQTIHQWPATLVQPVGSPLSLECTVEGTSNPNLYWYRQAAGRGLQLLFYSVGIGQISSEVPQNLSASRPQDRQFILSSKKLLLSDSGFYLCAWSGSASGSRTDTQYFGPGTRLTVL.

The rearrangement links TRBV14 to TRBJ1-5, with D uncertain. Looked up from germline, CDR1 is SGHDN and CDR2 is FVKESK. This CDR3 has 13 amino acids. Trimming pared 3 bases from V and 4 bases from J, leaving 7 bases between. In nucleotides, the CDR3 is TGTGCCAGCAGCCAGGGAGGGAATCAGCCCCAGCATTTT. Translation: CASSQGGNQPQHF.

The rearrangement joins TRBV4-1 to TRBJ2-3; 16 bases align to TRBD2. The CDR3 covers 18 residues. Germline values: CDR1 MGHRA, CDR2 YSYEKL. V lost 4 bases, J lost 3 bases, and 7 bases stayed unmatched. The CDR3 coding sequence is TGCGCCAGCAGCCTCGGGACTAGCGGGAGGGCCTATACAGATACGCAGTATTTT. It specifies CASSLGTSGRAYTDTQYF.

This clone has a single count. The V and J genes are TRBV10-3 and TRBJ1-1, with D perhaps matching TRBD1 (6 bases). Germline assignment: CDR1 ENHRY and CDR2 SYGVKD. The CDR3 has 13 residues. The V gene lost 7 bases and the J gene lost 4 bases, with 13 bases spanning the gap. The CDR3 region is CAITRGEATEAFF. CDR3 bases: TGTGCCATCACCAGGGGTGAGGCCACTGAAGCTTTCTTT.

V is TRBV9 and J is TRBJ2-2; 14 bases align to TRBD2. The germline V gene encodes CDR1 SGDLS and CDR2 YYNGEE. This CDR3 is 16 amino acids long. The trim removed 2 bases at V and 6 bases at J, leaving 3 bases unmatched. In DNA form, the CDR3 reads TGTGCCAGCAGCGTTCTGGGACTAGCGGGAGCCGGGGAGCTGTTTTTT. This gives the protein CASSVLGLAGAGELFF.

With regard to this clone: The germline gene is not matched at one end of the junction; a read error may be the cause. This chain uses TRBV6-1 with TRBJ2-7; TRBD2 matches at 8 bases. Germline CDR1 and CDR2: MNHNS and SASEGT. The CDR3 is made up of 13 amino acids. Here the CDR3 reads CASSDASAGGRDF. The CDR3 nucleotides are TGTGCCAGCAGTGACGCTTCGGCGGGGGGCAGGGACTTC.

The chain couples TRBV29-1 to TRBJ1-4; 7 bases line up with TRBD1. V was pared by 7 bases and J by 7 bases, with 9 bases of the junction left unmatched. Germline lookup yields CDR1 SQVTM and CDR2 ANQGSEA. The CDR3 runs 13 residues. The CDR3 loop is CSAARGKGEKLFF. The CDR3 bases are TGCAGCGCGGCCAGGGGGAAGGGTGAAAAACTGTTTTTT.

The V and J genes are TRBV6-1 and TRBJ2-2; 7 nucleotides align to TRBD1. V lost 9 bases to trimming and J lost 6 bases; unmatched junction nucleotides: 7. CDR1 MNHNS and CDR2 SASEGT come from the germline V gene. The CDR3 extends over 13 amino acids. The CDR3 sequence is CASTDQGAGELFF. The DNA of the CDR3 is TGTGCCAGTACAGATCAGGGGGCCGGGGAGCTGTTTTTT.